The entry that follows covers one T cell receptor (beta chain) sequence. Its antigen is not known. Blood RNA came from unsorted whole blood; germline DNA was also extracted. Collected before surgery were 3 to 5 milliliters of peripheral blood. TCR beta cDNA was prepared out of around 460 ng total RNA by means of a constant-region primer. It was through three nested multiplex PCR rounds of slightly modified ARM-PCR that TCR beta libraries arose. PCR rounds one and two used TRBV1-TRBV30 forward primers with a C-beta reverse primer for 10 cycles each. TCRdb reprocessed the multiplex PCR reads with MiXCR, giving one entry per CDR3 protein. The data hold approximately 300,000 distinct CDR3 sequences, with roughly 60% observed a single time. In germline, CDR1 is GTSNPN, CDR2 SVGIG (reference sequence). The CDR3 loop spans 13 amino acids. V lost 0 bases and J lost 4, with 9 bases in between. The data were obtained in a study of tumor-infiltrating lymphocytes in primary liver carcinoma. Study overall: Between about 4 and 11 cm across, the tumors were all of stage T1-T3 N0M0.

Overall study results and limits: CD8+ and CD4+ repertoires went uncompared, the samples being bulk unsorted.

Sequencing was performed on peripheral blood. The chain uses TRBV30 and TRBJ1-2, with D uncertain. This TCR was recovered from a man aged 35-49 years with primary liver carcinoma and hepatitis B virus infection. The CDR3 sequence: CAWSVWGPYGYTF. DNA for the CDR3: TGTGCCTGGAGTGTCTGGGGTCCCTATGGCTACACCTTC. Complete variable domain (other parts from reference TRBV30 and TRBJ1-2): SQTIHQWPATLVQPVGSPLSLECTVEGTSNPNLYWYRQAAGRGLQLLFYSVGIGQISSEVPQNLSASRPQDRQFILSSKKLLLSDSGFYLCAWSVWGPYGYTFGSGTRLTVV.